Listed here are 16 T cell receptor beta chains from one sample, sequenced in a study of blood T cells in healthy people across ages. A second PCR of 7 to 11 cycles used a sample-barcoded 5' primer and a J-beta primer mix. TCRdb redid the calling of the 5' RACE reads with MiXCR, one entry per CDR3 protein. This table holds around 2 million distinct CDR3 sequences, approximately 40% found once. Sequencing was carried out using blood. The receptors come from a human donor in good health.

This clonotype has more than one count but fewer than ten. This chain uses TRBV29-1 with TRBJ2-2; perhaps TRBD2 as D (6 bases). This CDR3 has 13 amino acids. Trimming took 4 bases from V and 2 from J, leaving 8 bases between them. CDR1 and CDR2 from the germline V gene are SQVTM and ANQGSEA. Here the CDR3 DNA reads TGCAGCGTTGCGGGGGTTAACACCGGGGAGCTGTTTTTT. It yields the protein CSVAGVNTGELFF.

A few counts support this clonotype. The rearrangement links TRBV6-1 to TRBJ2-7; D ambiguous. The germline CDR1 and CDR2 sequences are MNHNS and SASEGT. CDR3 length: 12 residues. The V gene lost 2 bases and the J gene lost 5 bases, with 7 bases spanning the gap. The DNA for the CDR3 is TGTGCCAGCAGTGAAATTTCCGACGAGCAGTACTTC. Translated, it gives CASSEISDEQYF.

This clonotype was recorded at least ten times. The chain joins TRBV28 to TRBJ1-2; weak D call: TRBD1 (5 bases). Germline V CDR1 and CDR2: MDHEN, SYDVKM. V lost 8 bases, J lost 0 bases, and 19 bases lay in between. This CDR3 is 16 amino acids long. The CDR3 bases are TGTGCCAGCCAAGTCGAGCCCCGGGGGGCTAACTATGGCTACACCTTC. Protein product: CASQVEPRGANYGYTF.

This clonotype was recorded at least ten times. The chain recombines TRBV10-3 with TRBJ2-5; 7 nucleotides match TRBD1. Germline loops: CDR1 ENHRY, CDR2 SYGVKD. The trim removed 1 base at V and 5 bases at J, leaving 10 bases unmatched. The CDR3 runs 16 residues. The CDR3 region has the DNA TGTGCCATCAGTGAGTTAGGTGGACAGGCCGGGGAGACCCAGTACTTC. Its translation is CAISELGGQAGETQYF.

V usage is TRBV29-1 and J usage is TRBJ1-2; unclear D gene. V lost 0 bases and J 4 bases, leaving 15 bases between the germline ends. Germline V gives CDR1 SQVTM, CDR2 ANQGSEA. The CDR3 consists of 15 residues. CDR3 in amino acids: CSVEDQERLIYGYTF. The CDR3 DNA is TGCAGCGTTGAAGATCAAGAGAGACTAATCTATGGCTACACCTTC.

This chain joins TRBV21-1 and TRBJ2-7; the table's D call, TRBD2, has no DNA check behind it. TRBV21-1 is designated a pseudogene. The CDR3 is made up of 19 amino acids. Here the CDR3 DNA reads TGTGCCAGCAGCAAAGAGATCCTTGGCGGCCGGCGGACTTACTACGAGCAGTACTTC. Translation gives CASSKEILGGRRTYYEQYF.

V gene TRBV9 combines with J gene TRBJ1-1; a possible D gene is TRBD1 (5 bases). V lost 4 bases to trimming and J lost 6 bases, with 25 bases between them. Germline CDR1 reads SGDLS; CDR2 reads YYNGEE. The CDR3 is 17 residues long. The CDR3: CASSPSGVPWGDPEAFF. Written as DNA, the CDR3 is TGTGCCAGCAGCCCTTCGGGGGTCCCCTGGGGGGACCCTGAAGCTTTCTTT.

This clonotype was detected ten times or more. DNA of the CDR3: TGTGCCAGCAGTCCACCCGACGACGGCCACTACACCTTC. It yields the protein CASSPPDDGHYTF. The chain has TRBV12-3 or TRBV12-4 and TRBJ1-2; D call uncertain. Trimming took 5 bases from V and 10 from J, leaving 17 bases between them. There are 13 residues in the CDR3.

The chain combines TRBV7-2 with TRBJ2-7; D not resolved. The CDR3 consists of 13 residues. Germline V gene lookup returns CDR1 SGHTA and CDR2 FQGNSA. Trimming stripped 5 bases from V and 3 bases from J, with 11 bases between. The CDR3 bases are TGTGCCAGCAGCGGAGACTTTTACTACGAGCAGTACTTC. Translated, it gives CASSGDFYYEQYF.

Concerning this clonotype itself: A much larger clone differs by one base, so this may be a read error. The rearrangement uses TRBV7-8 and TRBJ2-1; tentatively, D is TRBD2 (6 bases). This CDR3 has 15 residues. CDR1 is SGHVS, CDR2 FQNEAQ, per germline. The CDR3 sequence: CASSDLAGMGNEQVF. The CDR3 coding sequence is TGTGCCAGCAGCGACCTGGCGGGGATGGGGAATGAGCAGGTCTTC.

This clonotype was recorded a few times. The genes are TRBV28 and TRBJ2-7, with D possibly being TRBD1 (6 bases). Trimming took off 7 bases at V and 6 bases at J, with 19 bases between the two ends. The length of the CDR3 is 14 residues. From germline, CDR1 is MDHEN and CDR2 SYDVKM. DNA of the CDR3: TGTGCCAGCACGTCCGGGACATATTATGGCGAGCAGTACTTC. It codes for CASTSGTYYGEQYF.

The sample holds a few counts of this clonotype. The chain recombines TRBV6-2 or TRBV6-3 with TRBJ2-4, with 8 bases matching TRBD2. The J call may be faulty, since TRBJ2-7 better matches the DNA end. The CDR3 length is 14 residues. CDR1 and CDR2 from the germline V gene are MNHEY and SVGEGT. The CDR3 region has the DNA TGTGCCAGCAGACCAGCGGGGGCCCCCTACGAGCAGTACTTC. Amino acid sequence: CASRPAGAPYEQYF.

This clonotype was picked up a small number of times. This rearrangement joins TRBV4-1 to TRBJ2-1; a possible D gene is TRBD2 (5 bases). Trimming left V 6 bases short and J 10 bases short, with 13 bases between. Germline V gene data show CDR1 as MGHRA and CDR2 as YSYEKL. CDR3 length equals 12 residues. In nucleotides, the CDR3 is TGCGCCAGCAGTCAGATAAAGCGGGAGCAGTTCTTC. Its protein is CASSQIKREQFF.

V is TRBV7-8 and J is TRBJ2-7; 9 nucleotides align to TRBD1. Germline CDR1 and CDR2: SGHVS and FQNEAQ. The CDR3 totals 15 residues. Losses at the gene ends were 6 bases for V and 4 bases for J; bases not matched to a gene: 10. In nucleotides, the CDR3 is TGTGCCAGCAGAATTGGGGACAGGGTCCATTACGAGCAGTACTTC. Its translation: CASRIGDRVHYEQYF.

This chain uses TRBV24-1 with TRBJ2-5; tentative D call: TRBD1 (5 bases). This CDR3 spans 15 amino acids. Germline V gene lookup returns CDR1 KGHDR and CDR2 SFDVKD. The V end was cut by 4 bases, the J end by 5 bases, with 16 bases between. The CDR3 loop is CATSEVGQVGETQYF. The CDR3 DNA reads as TGTGCCACCAGTGAGGTGGGGCAGGTGGGGGAGACCCAGTACTTC.

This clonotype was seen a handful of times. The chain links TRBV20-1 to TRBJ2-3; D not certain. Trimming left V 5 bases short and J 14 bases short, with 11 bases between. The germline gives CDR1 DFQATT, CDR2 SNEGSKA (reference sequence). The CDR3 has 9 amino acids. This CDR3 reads CSAGYRRYF. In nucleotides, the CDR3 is TGCAGTGCTGGATATAGGCGGTATTTT.